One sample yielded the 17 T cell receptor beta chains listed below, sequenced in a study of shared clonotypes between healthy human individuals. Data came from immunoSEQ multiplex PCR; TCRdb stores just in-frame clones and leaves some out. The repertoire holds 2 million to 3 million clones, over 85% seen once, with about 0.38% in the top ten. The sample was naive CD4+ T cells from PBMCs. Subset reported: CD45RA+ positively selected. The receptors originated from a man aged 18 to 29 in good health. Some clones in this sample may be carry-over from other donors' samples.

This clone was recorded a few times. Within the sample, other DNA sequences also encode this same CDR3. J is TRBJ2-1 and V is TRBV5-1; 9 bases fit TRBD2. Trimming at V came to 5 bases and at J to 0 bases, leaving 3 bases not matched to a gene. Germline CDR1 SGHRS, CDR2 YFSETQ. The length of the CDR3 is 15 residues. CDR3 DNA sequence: TGCGCCAGCAGACTTAGCGGGAGCTCCTACAATGAGCAGTTCTTC. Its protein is CASRLSGSSYNEQFF.

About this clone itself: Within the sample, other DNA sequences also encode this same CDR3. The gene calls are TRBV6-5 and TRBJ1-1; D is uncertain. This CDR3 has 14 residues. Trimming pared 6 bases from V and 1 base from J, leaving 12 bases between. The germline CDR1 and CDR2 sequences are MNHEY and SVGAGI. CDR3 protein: CASSRQGSNTEAFF. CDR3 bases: TGTGCCAGCAGCCGACAAGGGTCGAACACTGAAGCTTTCTTT.

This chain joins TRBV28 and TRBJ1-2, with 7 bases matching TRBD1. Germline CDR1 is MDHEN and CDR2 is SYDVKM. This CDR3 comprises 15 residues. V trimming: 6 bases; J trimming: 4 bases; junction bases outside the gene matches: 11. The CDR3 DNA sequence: TGTGCCAGCAGCCCCGGGACAGTCAGCCTCTATGGCTACACCTTC. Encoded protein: CASSPGTVSLYGYTF.

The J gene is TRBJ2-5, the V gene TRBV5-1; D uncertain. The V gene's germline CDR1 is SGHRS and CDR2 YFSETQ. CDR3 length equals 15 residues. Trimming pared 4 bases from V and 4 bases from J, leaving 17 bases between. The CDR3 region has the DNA TGCGCCAGCAGCACATTTCCAGCAAGTCTAGAGACCCAGTACTTC. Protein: CASSTFPASLETQYF.

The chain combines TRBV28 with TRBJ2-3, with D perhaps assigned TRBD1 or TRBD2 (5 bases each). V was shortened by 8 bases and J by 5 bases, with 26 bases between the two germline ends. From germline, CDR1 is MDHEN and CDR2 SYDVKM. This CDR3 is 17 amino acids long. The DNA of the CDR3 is TGTGCCAGCGGAACGAGAAGGGGAGTGGAAAGTAGAGATACGCAGTATTTT. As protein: CASGTRRGVESRDTQYF.

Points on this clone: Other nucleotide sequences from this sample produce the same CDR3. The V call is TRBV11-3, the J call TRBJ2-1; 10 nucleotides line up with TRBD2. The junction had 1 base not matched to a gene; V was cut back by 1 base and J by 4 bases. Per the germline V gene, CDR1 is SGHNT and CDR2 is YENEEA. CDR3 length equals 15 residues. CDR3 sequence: CASSLGTSGYNEQFF. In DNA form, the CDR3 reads TGTGCCAGCAGCTTAGGGACTAGCGGATACAATGAGCAGTTCTTC.

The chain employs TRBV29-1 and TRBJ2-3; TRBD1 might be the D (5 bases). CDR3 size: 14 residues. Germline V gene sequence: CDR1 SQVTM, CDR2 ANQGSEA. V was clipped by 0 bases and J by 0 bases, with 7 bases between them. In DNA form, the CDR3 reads TGCAGCGTTGAAGAAGACAGAAGCACAGATACGCAGTATTTT. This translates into CSVEEDRSTDTQYF.

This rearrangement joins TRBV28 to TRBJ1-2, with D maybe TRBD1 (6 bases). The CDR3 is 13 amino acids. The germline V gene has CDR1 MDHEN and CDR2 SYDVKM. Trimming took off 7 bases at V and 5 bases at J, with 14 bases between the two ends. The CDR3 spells CASNLRTEYGYTF. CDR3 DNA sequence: TGTGCCAGCAATCTGAGGACAGAGTATGGCTACACCTTC.

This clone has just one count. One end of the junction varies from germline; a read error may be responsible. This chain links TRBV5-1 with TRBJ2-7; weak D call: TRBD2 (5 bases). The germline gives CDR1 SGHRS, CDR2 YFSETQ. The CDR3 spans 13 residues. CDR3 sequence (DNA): TGTGCCAGCAGCTTGCGTGGTAGTTCTGGGAGGTACTTC. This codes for CASSLRGSSGRYF.

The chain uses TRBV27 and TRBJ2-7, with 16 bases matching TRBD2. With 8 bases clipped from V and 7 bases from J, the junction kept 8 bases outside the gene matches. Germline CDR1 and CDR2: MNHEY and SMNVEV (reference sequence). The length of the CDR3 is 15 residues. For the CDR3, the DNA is TGTGCCAGCCAGGGACTAGCGGGAGGGCAGTGGGAGCAGTACTTC. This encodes CASQGLAGGQWEQYF.

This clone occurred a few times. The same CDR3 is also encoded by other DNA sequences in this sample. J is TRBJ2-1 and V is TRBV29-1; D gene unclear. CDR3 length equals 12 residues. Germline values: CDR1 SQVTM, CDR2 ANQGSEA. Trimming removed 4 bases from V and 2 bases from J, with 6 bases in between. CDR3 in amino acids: CSVGEAYNEQFF. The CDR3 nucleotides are TGCAGCGTTGGTGAGGCCTACAATGAGCAGTTCTTC.

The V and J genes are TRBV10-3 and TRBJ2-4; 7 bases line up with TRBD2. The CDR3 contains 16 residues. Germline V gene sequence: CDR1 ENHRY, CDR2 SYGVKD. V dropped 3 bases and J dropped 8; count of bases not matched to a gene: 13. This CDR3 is CAISDLGLPGGDIQYF. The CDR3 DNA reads TGTGCCATCAGTGACTTGGGACTACCTGGGGGAGACATTCAGTACTTC.

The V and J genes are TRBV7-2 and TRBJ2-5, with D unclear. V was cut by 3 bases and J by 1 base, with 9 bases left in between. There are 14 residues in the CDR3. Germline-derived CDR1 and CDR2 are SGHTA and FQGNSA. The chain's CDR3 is CASSFGRAQETQYF. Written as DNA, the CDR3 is TGTGCCAGCAGCTTCGGACGGGCCCAAGAGACCCAGTACTTC.

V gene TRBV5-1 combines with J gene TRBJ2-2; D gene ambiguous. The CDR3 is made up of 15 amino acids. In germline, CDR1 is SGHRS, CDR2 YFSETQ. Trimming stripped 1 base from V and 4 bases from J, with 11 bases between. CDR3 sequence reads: CASSLFRGVTGELFF. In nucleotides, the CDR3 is TGCGCCAGCAGCTTGTTCCGTGGAGTCACCGGGGAGCTGTTTTTT.

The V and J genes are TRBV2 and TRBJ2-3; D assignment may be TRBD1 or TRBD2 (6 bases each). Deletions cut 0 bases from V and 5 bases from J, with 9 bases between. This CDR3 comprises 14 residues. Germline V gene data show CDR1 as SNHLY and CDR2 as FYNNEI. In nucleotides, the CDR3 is TGTGCCAGCAGTGAAGCTGGGGGGCGAGATACGCAGTATTTT. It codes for CASSEAGGRDTQYF.

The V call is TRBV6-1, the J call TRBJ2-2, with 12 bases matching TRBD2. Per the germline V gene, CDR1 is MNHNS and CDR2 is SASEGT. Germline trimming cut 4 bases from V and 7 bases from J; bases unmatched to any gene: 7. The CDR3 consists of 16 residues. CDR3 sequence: CASSARTSGKDGELFF. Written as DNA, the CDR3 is TGTGCCAGCAGTGCAAGGACTAGCGGGAAGGACGGGGAGCTGTTTTTT.

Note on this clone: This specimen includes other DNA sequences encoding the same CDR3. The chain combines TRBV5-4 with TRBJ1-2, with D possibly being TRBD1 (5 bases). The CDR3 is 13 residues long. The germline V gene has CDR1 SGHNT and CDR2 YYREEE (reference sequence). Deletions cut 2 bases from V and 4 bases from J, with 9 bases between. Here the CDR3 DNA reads TGTGCCAGCAGCTTATCAGGGACCTATGGCTACACCTTC. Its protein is CASSLSGTYGYTF.